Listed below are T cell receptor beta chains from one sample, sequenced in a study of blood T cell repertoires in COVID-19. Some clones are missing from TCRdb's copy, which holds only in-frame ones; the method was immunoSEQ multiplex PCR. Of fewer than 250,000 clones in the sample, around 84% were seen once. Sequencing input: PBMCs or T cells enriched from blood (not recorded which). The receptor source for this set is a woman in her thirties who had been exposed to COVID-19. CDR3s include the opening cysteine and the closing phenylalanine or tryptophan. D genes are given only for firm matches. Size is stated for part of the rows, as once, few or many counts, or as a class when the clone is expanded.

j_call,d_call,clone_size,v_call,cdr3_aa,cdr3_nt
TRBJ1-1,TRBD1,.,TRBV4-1,CASSQLGDRDTEAFF,TGCGCCAGCAGCCAATTAGGGGACAGGGACACTGAAGCTTTCTTT
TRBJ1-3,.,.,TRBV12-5,CASGPGYRRNTIYF,TGTGCTAGTGGCCCAGGGTACAGGAGAAACACCATATATTTT
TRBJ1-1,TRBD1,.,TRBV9,CASSVDWGQGPLAEAFF,TGTGCCAGCAGCGTAGATTGGGGACAGGGACCTTTGGCTGAAGCTTTCTTT
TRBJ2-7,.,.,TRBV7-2,CASSLEIPGEVDYEQYF,TGTGCCAGCAGCTTAGAGATCCCAGGTGAAGTAGACTACGAGCAGTACTTC
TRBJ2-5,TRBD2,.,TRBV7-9,CASSLGLAGNQETQYF,TGTGCCAGCAGCTTGGGACTAGCGGGGAACCAAGAGACCCAGTACTTC
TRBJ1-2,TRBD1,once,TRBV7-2,CASSTGDYGYTF,TGTGCCAGCAGCACAGGGGACTATGGCTACACCTTC
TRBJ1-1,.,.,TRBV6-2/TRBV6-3,CASSYLGGIEAFF,TGTGCCAGCAGTTACTTGGGCGGGATTGAAGCTTTCTTT
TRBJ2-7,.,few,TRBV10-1,CARTPGQKLDEQYF,TGCGCCAGAACTCCGGGACAAAAGCTTGACGAGCAGTACTTC
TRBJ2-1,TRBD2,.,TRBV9,CASSVGEGHNEQFF,TGTGCCAGCAGCGTAGGGGAGGGGCACAATGAGCAGTTCTTC
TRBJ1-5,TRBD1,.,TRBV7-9,CASSLDRGLQPQHF,TGTGCCAGCAGCTTGGACAGGGGGCTTCAGCCCCAGCATTTT
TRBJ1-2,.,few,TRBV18,CASSQETRDGGYGYTF,TGTGCCAGCTCACAGGAGACCAGGGACGGGGGCTATGGCTACACCTTC
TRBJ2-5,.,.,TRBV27,CATGHSNQETQYF,TGTGCCACTGGACATTCGAACCAAGAGACCCAGTACTTC
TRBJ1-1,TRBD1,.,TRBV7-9,CASSSRQGATNTEAFF,TGTGCCAGCAGCTCGCGACAGGGGGCAACGAACACTGAAGCTTTCTTT
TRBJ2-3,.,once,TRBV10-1,CASSESGEGTDTQYF,TGCGCCAGCAGTGAGTCCGGGGAGGGCACAGATACGCAGTATTTT
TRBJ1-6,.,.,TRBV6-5,CASGEGVNSPLHF,TGTGCCAGCGGGGAGGGTGTAAATTCACCCCTCCACTTT
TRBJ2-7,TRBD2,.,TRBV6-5,CASSATSGLYEQYF,TGTGCCAGCAGCGCGACTAGCGGGCTTTACGAGCAGTACTTC